These 5 T cell receptor beta chains were sequenced from one sample in a study of blood T cell repertoires in COVID-19. Measured with immunoSEQ multiplex PCR; TCRdb has only the in-frame clones, and not every one. The sample carries fewer than 200,000 clones, 80% recorded once. Sequencing used peripheral blood. These receptors all come from a man in his fifties or sixties with acute or convalescent COVID-19.

V usage is TRBV6-5 and J usage is TRBJ2-4; 8 bases align to TRBD1. Per germline, CDR1 MNHEY and CDR2 SVGAGI. The CDR3 runs 14 residues. V trimming: 7 bases; J trimming: 8 bases; junction bases outside the gene matches: 10. The CDR3 sequence: CASNPDREVYIQYF. The CDR3, as DNA: TGTGCCAGCAACCCGGACAGGGAAGTTTACATTCAGTACTTC.

The chain is built from TRBV2 and TRBJ2-5, with D possibly matching TRBD1 (7 bases). V lost 4 bases and J 2 bases, leaving 11 bases between the germline ends. The CDR3 length is 14 residues. CDR1 is SNHLY, CDR2 FYNNEI, per germline. This chain's CDR3 is CASSVQGGQETQYF. DNA for the CDR3: TGTGCCAGCAGTGTCCAGGGGGGACAAGAGACCCAGTACTTC. The full variable domain, completed using reference TRBV2 and TRBJ2-5, is EPEVTQTPSHQVTQMGQEVILRCVPISNHLYFYWYRQILGQKVEFLVSFYNNEISEKSEIFDDQFSVERPDGSNFTLKIRSTKLEDSAMYFCASSVQGGQETQYFGPGTRLLVL.

The chain has TRBV9 and TRBJ2-1; 8 nucleotides align to TRBD2. The CDR3 is made up of 16 amino acids. With 0 bases clipped from V and 1 base from J, the junction kept 3 bases outside the gene matches. The V gene's germline CDR1 is SGDLS and CDR2 YYNGEE. CDR3 amino acids: CASSVEGGRSYNEQFF. The CDR3 DNA sequence: TGTGCCAGCAGCGTAGAGGGCGGGAGGTCCTACAATGAGCAGTTCTTC.

The rearrangement uses TRBV14 and TRBJ2-7, with a tentative D call TRBD2 (6 bases). The length of the CDR3 is 14 residues. Trimming pared 2 bases from V and 0 bases from J, leaving 8 bases between. The germline V gene encodes CDR1 SGHDN and CDR2 FVKESK. The CDR3 nucleotides are TGTGCCAGCAGCCAATGGGGGGACTCCTACGAGCAGTACTTC. Protein product: CASSQWGDSYEQYF.

This clone was counted a few times. In DNA form, the CDR3 reads TGTGCCAGCAGTTCGAAACAGGGGGATCCTGGAAACACCATATATTTT. This gives the protein CASSSKQGDPGNTIYF. The rearrangement joins TRBV7-2 to TRBJ1-3; 8 positions agree with TRBD1. Trimming cost V 6 bases and J 2 bases; bases outside gene matches: 9. Germline loops: CDR1 SGHTA, CDR2 FQGNSA. The CDR3 spans 16 residues. Full variable domain (outside the CDR3, taken from reference TRBV7-2 and TRBJ1-3): GAGVSQSPSNKVTEKGKDVELRCDPISGHTALYWYRQSLGQGLEFLIYFQGNSAPDKSGLPSDRFSAERTGGSVSTLTIQRTQQEDSAVYLCASSSKQGDPGNTIYFGEGSWLTVV.